This T cell receptor (beta chain) was captured by sequencing in a study of blood T cell repertoires in COVID-19. Study in general: The United States, Italy and Spain provided the acute and convalescent COVID-19 samples.

How the authors handled the data: Estimated nucleated cell counts came from reference gene primer amplification. Generated by immunoSEQ multiplex PCR, the TCRdb table keeps only in-frame clones and is missing some. V, J and clone size were drawn from that table, and D and trimming were deduced from the DNA. The sample includes about 52,000 clones, around 81% of them seen just once. Germline values: CDR1 MNHEY, CDR2 SVGEGT. The ends were cut back, 0 bases at V and 0 bases at J, with 15 bases in the middle. The CDR3 extends over 18 amino acids. Material for sequencing was peripheral blood. This sequence joins TRBV6-2 or TRBV6-3 and TRBJ2-1; weak D call: TRBD2 (5 bases). This clonotype was sampled from a man in his 70s with active COVID-19. Here the CDR3 reads CASSYSSGGGFSYNEQFF. For the CDR3, the DNA is TGTGCCAGCAGTTACTCGAGCGGTGGAGGTTTCTCCTACAATGAGCAGTTCTTC.